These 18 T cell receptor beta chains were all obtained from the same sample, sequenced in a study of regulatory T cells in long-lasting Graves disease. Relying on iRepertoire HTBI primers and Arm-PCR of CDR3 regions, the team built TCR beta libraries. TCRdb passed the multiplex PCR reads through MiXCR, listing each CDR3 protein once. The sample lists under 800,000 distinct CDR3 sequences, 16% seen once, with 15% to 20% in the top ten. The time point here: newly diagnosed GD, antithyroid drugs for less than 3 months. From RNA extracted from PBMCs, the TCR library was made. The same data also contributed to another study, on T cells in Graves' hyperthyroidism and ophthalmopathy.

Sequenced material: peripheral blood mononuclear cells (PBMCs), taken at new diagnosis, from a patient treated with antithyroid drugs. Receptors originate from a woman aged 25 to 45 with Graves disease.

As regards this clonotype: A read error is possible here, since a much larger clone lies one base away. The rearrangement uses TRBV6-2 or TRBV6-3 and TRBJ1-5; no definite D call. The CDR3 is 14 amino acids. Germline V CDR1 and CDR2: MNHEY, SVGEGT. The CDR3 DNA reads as TGTGCCAACAGTGAAACATGGGGCAATCAGCCCCAGCATTTT. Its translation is CANSETWGNQPQHF.

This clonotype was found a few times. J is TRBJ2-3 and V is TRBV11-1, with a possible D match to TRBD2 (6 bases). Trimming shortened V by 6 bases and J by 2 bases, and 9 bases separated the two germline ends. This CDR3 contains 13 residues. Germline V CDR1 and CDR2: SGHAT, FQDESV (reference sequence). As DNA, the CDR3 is TGTGCCAGCAGGAGGCGGGACACAGATACGCAGTATTTT. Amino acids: CASRRRDTDTQYF.

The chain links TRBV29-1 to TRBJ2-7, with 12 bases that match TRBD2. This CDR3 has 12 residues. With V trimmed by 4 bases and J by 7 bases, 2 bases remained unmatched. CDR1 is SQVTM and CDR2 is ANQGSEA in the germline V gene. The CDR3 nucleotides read TGCAGCGTTGGACTAGCGGGAGATGAGCAGTACTTC. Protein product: CSVGLAGDEQYF.

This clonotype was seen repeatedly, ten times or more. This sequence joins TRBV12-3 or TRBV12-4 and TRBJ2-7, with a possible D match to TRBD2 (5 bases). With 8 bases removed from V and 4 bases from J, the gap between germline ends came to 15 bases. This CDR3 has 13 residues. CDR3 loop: CASSRAWNYEQYF. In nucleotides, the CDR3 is TGTGCCAGCTCGAGGGCTTGGAATTACGAGCAGTACTTC.

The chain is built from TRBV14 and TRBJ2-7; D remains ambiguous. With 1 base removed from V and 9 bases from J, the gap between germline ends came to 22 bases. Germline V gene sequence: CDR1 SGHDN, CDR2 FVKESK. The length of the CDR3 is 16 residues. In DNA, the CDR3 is TGTGCCAGCAGCCAAGCACCGGCGGATCAGCGATGGGGGCAGTACTTC. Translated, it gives CASSQAPADQRWGQYF.

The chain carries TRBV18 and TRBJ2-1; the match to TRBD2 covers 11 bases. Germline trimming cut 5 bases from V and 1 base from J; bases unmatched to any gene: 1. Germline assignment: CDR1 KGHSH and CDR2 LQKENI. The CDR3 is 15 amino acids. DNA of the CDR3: TGTGCCAGCTCAGGGACTAGCGGTTCCTACAATGAGCAGTTCTTC. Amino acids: CASSGTSGSYNEQFF.

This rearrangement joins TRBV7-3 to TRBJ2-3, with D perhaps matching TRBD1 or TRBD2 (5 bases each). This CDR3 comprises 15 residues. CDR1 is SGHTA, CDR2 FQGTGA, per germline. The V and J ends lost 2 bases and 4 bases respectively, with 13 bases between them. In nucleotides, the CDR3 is TGTGCCAGCAGCTTATACGGGGCTCAACCAGATACGCAGTATTTT. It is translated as CASSLYGAQPDTQYF.

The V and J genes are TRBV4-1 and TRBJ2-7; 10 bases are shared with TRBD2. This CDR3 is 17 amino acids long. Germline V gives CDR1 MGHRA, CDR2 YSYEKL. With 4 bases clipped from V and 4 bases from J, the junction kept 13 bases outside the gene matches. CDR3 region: CASSRGSPGLAVYEQYF. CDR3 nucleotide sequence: TGCGCCAGCAGCCGAGGATCGCCCGGACTAGCGGTTTACGAGCAGTACTTC.

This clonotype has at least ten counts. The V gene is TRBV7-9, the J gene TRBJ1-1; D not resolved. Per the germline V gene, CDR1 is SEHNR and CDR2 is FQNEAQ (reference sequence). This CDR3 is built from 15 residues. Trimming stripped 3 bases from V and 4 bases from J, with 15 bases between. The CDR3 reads CASSFSFRSRTEAFF. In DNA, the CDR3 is TGTGCCAGCAGCTTCAGCTTTAGGTCTCGCACTGAAGCTTTCTTT.

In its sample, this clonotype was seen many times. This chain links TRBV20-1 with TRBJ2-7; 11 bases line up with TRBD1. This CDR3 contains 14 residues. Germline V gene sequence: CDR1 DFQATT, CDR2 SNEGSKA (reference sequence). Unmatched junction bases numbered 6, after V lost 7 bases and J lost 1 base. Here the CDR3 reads CSVIGTGGSYEQYF. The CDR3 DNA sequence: TGCAGTGTTATAGGGACAGGGGGGTCCTACGAGCAGTACTTC.

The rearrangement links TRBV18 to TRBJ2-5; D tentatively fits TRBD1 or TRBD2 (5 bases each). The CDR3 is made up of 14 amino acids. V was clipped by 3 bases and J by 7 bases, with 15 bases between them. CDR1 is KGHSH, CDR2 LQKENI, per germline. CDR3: CASSPPGREGTQYF. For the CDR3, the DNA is TGTGCCAGCTCACCCCCGGGACGGGAAGGGACCCAGTACTTC.

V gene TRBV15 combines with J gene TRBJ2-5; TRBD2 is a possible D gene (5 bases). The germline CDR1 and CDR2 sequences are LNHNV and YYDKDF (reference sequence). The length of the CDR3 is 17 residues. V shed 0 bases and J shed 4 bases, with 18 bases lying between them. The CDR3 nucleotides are TGTGCCACCAGCAGAGATATTCCAGCACTAGGCGCAGAGACCCAGTACTTC. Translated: CATSRDIPALGAETQYF.

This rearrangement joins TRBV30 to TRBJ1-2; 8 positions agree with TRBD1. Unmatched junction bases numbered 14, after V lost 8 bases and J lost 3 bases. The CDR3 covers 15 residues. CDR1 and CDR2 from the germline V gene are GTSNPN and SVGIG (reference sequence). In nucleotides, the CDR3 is TGTGCCACCAACCGGAGGACAGGGCTAGACTATGGCTACACCTTC. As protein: CATNRRTGLDYGYTF.

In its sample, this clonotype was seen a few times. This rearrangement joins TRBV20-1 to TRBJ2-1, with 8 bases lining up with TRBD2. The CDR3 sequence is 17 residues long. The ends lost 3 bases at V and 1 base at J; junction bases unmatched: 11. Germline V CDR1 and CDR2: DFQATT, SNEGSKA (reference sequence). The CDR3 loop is CSARDGLASRSYNEQFF. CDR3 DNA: TGCAGTGCTAGGGACGGACTAGCAAGTAGGTCCTACAATGAGCAGTTCTTC.

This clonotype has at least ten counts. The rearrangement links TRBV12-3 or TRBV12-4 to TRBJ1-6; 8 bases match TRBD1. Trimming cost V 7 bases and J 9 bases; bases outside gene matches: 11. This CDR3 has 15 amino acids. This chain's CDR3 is CASTKNTGGGSPLHF. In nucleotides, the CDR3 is TGTGCCAGCACGAAAAATACAGGGGGAGGTTCACCCCTCCACTTT.

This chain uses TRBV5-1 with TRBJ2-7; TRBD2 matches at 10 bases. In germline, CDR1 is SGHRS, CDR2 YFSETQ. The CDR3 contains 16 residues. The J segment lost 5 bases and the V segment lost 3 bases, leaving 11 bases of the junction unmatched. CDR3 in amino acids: CASSWYTSGMLDEQYF. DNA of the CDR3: TGCGCCAGCAGCTGGTATACTAGCGGGATGTTGGACGAGCAGTACTTC.

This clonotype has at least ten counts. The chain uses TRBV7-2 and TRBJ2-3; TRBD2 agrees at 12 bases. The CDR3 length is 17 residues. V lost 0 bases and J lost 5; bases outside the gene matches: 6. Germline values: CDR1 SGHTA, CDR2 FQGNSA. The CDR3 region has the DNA TGTGCCAGCAGCTTAGCCGCTAGCGGGAGGGTAAAAGATACGCAGTATTTT. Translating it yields CASSLAASGRVKDTQYF.

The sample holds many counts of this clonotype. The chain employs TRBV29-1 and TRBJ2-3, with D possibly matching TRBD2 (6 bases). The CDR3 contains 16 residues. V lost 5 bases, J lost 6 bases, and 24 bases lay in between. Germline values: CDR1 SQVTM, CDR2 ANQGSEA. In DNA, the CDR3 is TGCAGCGTTCTAGAGGAGGCTAGCGCGTCGTGGGATACGCAGTATTTT. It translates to CSVLEEASASWDTQYF.